The 15 T cell receptor beta chains given below trace back to one sample, sequenced in a study of cytomegalovirus exposure and HLA in healthy donors (dated by TCRdb to between 2016 and 2019). Library preparation was by the immunoSEQ multiplex PCR assay. A mixture of 60 forward primers for TCR Vbeta segments and 13 reverse primers for TCR Jbeta segments was used in the multiplex PCR. What TCRdb holds here is the immuneACCESS table cut down to in-frame rearrangements. Part of the clones is not present; checked against another copy, under half of the missing clones reflect an unresolved V gene, and the others are unexplained. This sample lists some 170,000 clones; roughly four fifths were detected once. The top ten clones comprise less than 1.2% of the sample. Source material: PBMCs. The receptors stem from a middle-aged woman in good health and CMV-seronegative.

CDR3: CASSPPGTEAFF. The CDR3 DNA is TGTGCCAGCAGCCCCCCCGGGACAGAAGCTTTCTTT. The rearrangement uses TRBV7-6 and TRBJ1-1; D might be TRBD1 (6 bases). This CDR3 region has 12 residues. Trimming cost V 5 bases and J 8 bases, with 12 bases left between them. Per germline, CDR1 SGHVS and CDR2 FNYEAQ.

The chain has TRBV6-1 and TRBJ1-2; TRBD1 might be the D (5 bases). Trimming shortened V by 1 base and J by 8 bases, and 20 bases separated the two germline ends. Per germline, CDR1 MNHNS and CDR2 SASEGT. The CDR3 spans 16 residues. The CDR3: CASSEDSTGVGRGYTF. The CDR3 coding sequence is TGTGCCAGCAGTGAAGACTCCACAGGTGTCGGGAGAGGCTACACCTTC.

J is TRBJ1-5 and V is TRBV5-6; 7 bases line up with TRBD1. The trim removed 4 bases at V and 7 bases at J, leaving 20 bases unmatched. This CDR3 comprises 18 residues. Germline values: CDR1 SGHDT, CDR2 YYEEEE. The CDR3 reads CASSQVTPQGRSLQPQHF. CDR3 nucleotide sequence: TGTGCCAGCAGCCAAGTGACTCCACAGGGGAGGTCCCTACAGCCCCAGCATTTT. Full variable domain (remainder filled in from reference TRBV5-6 and TRBJ1-5): DAGVTQSPTHLIKTRGQQVTLRCSPKSGHDTVSWYQQALGQGPQFIFQYYEEEERQRGNFPDRFSGHQFPNYSSELNVNALLLGDSALYLCASSQVTPQGRSLQPQHFGDGTRLSIL.

This clone was seen once. The rearrangement uses TRBV29-1 and TRBJ1-5; the D gene is possibly TRBD1 (5 bases). V was pared by 4 bases and J by 4 bases, with 11 bases between. Germline CDR1 is SQVTM and CDR2 is ANQGSEA. This CDR3 region has 13 residues. The CDR3 spells CSVARDGNQPQHF. CDR3 DNA sequence: TGCAGCGTTGCCAGGGATGGTAATCAGCCCCAGCATTTT.

This clone was seen a few times. This chain joins TRBV2 and TRBJ1-2; D is ambiguous. Trimming pared 2 bases from V and 1 base from J, leaving 17 bases between. This CDR3 is 17 amino acids long. Germline CDR1 is SNHLY and CDR2 is FYNNEI. CDR3 sequence reads: CASSEMATRFLNYGYTF. As DNA, the CDR3 is TGTGCCAGCAGTGAAATGGCTACTAGATTCCTTAACTATGGCTACACCTTC.

The chain has TRBV29-1 and TRBJ2-3; 12 bases fit TRBD1. This CDR3 has 14 amino acids. In germline, CDR1 is SQVTM, CDR2 ANQGSEA. Trimming cost V 4 bases and J 5 bases; bases outside gene matches: 4. CDR3: CSVGGQGAGDTQYF. CDR3 DNA: TGCAGCGTTGGGGGACAGGGGGCAGGAGATACGCAGTATTTT.

V and J are TRBV7-3 and TRBJ2-1, with D tentatively TRBD2 (5 bases). The ends were cut back, 2 bases at V and 6 bases at J, with 11 bases in the middle. Germline CDR1 is SGHTA and CDR2 is FQGTGA. The CDR3 has 14 residues. CDR3 in DNA: TGTGCCAGCAGCTTAGGGTCTAGCACCAATGAGCAGTTCTTC. It codes for CASSLGSSTNEQFF.

The rearrangement links TRBV9 to TRBJ2-7; 8 nucleotides align to TRBD2. The V gene end was trimmed by 3 bases and the J gene end by 5 bases; junction bases not matched to a gene: 7. The CDR3 totals 14 residues. From germline, CDR1 is SGDLS and CDR2 YYNGEE. CDR3 nucleotides: TGTGCCAGCAGCGCCGGGACTAGGTCGCACGAGCAGTACTTC. Its protein is CASSAGTRSHEQYF.

This chain links TRBV5-6 with TRBJ2-1; D is ambiguous. The V and J ends lost 0 bases and 5 bases respectively, with 3 bases between them. This CDR3 is built from 12 residues. Germline V CDR1 and CDR2: SGHDT, YYEEEE. CDR3 DNA sequence: TGTGCCAGCAGCTTGGCTGACAATGAGCAGTTCTTC. This sequence encodes CASSLADNEQFF.

This clone was seen just once. This sequence joins TRBV27 and TRBJ2-5; D perhaps matches TRBD1 (6 bases). Per the germline V gene, CDR1 is MNHEY and CDR2 is SMNVEV (reference sequence). The CDR3 contains 17 residues. V gave up 4 bases and J gave up 0 bases, with 18 bases separating them. CDR3 protein: CASSSHVLRDNQETQYF. The CDR3 coding sequence is TGTGCCAGCAGTTCACACGTGCTCCGGGACAACCAAGAGACCCAGTACTTC.

For the CDR3, the DNA is TGTGCCAGCAGCTTGGGCAGGCGGGGAGAGACCCAGTACTTC. It is translated as CASSLGRRGETQYF. This chain connects TRBV7-2 to TRBJ2-5; D perhaps matches TRBD2 (6 bases). The length of the CDR3 is 14 residues. The germline CDR1 and CDR2 sequences are SGHTA and FQGNSA. The germline V and J ends were trimmed by 3 bases and 4 bases, with 12 bases remaining between them.

CDR3 region: CASSSIATGEEGYTF. The DNA of the CDR3 is TGCGCCAGCAGCTCAATAGCGACAGGGGAGGAGGGCTACACCTTC. The chain links TRBV5-1 to TRBJ1-2; 8 bases map to TRBD1. Losses at the gene ends were 3 bases for V and 8 bases for J; bases not matched to a gene: 12. The CDR3 spans 15 residues. Germline CDR1 SGHRS, CDR2 YFSETQ.

This sequence joins TRBV6-5 and TRBJ2-1; 8 bases are a match to TRBD1. Germline CDR1 and CDR2: MNHEY and SVGAGI. The CDR3 extends over 15 amino acids. V trimming: 4 bases; J trimming: 6 bases; junction bases outside the gene matches: 8. The CDR3 protein is CASSSTGTGSNEQFF. The CDR3 DNA follows: TGTGCCAGCAGTTCGACCGGGACAGGAAGCAATGAGCAGTTCTTC.

This chain connects TRBV27 to TRBJ2-7; TRBD1 matches at 7 bases. This CDR3 contains 15 residues. In germline, CDR1 is MNHEY, CDR2 SMNVEV (reference sequence). V shed 6 bases and J 0 bases; nucleotides not matched to a gene: 8. The CDR3 bases are TGTGCCAGCAGAAAGGGACAGAAGAGCTCCTACGAGCAGTACTTC. Its protein is CASRKGQKSSYEQYF.

V is TRBV2 and J is TRBJ1-5; D is uncertain. Germline-derived CDR1 and CDR2 are SNHLY and FYNNEI. The CDR3 consists of 14 residues. Trimming took 1 base from V and 4 from J, leaving 8 bases between them. For the CDR3, the DNA is TGTGCCAGCAGTGAAGACAGAACGAATCAGCCCCAGCATTTT. Its translation is CASSEDRTNQPQHF.